This T cell receptor (beta chain) came from a study of cytomegalovirus exposure and HLA in healthy donors. Study results and caveats: According to a subsequent analysis, TCR clusters identified in the first cohort showed a tendency to co-occur across the approximately 130 validation repertoires. Rarity held for most TCR sequences, but there were some public TCRs that occurred in many donors. Reported performance of the classifier showed diagnosis of cytomegalovirus status with high specificity and sensitivity.

Libraries were prepared by immunoSEQ multiplex PCR; TCRdb keeps only in-frame clonotypes and omits some of them. This repertoire shows under 140,000 clones, 70% to 90% found once; its top ten account for over 1.1%. Separate from the approximately 670-subject first cohort was the approximately 120-subject validation cohort, to which the donors belonged. Of note for this clone: Its antigen is unknown.

This TCR was sampled from a woman younger than 45 in good health and CMV-seropositive. Source material: PBMCs.

CDR3 sequence: CAWSHGQGGEEQFF. The CDR3 DNA reads TGTGCCTGGAGCCATGGGCAGGGAGGCGAAGAGCAGTTCTTC. This chain links TRBV30 with TRBJ2-1, with D possibly matching TRBD2 (6 bases). CDR3 size: 14 residues. The V gene's germline CDR1 is GTSNPN and CDR2 SVGIG (reference sequence). V gave up 3 bases and J gave up 10 bases, with 19 bases separating them.